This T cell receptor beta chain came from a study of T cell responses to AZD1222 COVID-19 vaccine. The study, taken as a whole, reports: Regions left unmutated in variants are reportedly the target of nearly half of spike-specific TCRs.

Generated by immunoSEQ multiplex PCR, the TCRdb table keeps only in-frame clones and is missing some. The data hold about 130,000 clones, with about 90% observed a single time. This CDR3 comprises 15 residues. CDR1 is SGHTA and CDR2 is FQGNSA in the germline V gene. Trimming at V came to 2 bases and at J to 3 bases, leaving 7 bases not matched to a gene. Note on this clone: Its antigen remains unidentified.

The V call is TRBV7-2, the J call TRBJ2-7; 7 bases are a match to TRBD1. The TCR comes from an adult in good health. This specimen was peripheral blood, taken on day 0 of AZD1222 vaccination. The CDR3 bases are TGTGCCAGCAGCTTATCACGGGACAGATACTACGAGCAGTACTTC. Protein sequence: CASSLSRDRYYEQYF.